Shown below are 7 T cell receptor beta chains from a single sample sequenced in a study of blood T cell repertoires in COVID-19. TCRdb's copy holds only in-frame clones and misses some; the assay was immunoSEQ multiplex PCR. The repertoire holds fewer than 80,000 clones, more than 65% seen once, with 5.3% in the top ten. Sequenced input: peripheral blood. The origin of the receptors is a human donor in a cohort sampled during active COVID-19.

The J gene is TRBJ2-3, the V gene TRBV6-2 or TRBV6-3, with 11 bases aligning to TRBD2. Unmatched junction bases numbered 9, after V lost 2 bases and J lost 2 bases. CDR1 MNHEY and CDR2 SVGEGT come from the germline V gene. The CDR3 extends over 18 amino acids. In nucleotides, the CDR3 is TGTGCCAGCAGTTACACAACGCTAGCGGGGGGAGTCACAGATACGCAGTATTTT. It specifies CASSYTTLAGGVTDTQYF.

This clone was observed once. This chain connects TRBV5-5 to TRBJ1-4, with D hard to call. The CDR3 spans 16 residues. V dropped 5 bases and J dropped 3 bases, with 17 bases sitting between them. CDR1 SGHKS and CDR2 YYEKEE come from the germline V gene (reference sequence). The CDR3 is CASSFSNPRANEKLFF. In nucleotides, the CDR3 is TGTGCCAGCAGTTTTTCGAACCCGAGGGCTAATGAAAAACTGTTTTTT. The variable domain in full, completed from reference TRBV5-5 and TRBJ1-4, reads DAGVTQSPTHLIKTRGQQVTLRCSPISGHKSVSWYQQVLGQGPQFIFQYYEKEERGRGNFPDRFSARQFPNYSSELNVNALLLGDSALYLCASSFSNPRANEKLFFGSGTQLSVL.

This chain joins TRBV5-4 and TRBJ2-5; TRBD1 might be the D (5 bases). In germline, CDR1 is SGHNT, CDR2 YYREEE (reference sequence). The CDR3 runs to 13 residues. The V end was cut by 2 bases, the J end by 3 bases, with 8 bases between. This CDR3 is CASSFDSKETQYF. As DNA, the CDR3 is TGTGCCAGCAGCTTCGACAGCAAAGAGACCCAGTACTTC.

The CDR3 here is CASSSPAGQGALGANVLTF. CDR3 sequence (DNA): TGTGCCAGCAGCTCCCCCGCGGGACAGGGGGCTTTAGGGGCCAACGTCCTGACTTTC. The V call is TRBV7-3, the J call TRBJ2-6; 12 bases fit TRBD1. Losses at the gene ends were 4 bases for V and 4 bases for J; bases not matched to a gene: 11. This CDR3 has 19 residues. Germline CDR1 is SGHTA and CDR2 is FQGTGA.

The CDR3, as DNA: TGCGCCAGCAGCCAAGATCCGGGCAGGGGCAATTCACCCCTCCACTTT. The encoded protein is CASSQDPGRGNSPLHF. The genes are TRBV4-3 and TRBJ1-6, with D possibly matching TRBD1 (6 bases). The V and J ends lost 0 bases and 7 bases respectively, with 13 bases between them. Germline lookup yields CDR1 LGHNA and CDR2 YSLEER. The CDR3 totals 16 residues.

The chain combines TRBV30 with TRBJ1-5; tentative D call: TRBD1 (5 bases). The germline gives CDR1 GTSNPN, CDR2 SVGIG (reference sequence). The CDR3 totals 13 residues. V lost 4 bases to trimming and J lost 3 bases, with 10 bases between them. The CDR3 nucleotides read TGTGCCTGGACCCCAGGGTTCAATCAGCCCCAGCATTTT. Protein sequence: CAWTPGFNQPQHF. Full variable domain (outside the CDR3, taken from reference TRBV30 and TRBJ1-5): SQTIHQWPATLVQPVGSPLSLECTVEGTSNPNLYWYRQAAGRGLQLLFYSVGIGQISSEVPQNLSASRPQDRQFILSSKKLLLSDSGFYLCAWTPGFNQPQHFGDGTRLSIL.

The gene calls are TRBV9 and TRBJ1-1; tentative D call: TRBD1 (5 bases). This CDR3 has 12 amino acids. Germline V gives CDR1 SGDLS, CDR2 YYNGEE. Trimming left V 6 bases short and J 1 base short, with 7 bases between. The CDR3 here is CASKGQNTEAFF. CDR3 DNA: TGTGCCAGCAAGGGGCAGAACACTGAAGCTTTCTTT.